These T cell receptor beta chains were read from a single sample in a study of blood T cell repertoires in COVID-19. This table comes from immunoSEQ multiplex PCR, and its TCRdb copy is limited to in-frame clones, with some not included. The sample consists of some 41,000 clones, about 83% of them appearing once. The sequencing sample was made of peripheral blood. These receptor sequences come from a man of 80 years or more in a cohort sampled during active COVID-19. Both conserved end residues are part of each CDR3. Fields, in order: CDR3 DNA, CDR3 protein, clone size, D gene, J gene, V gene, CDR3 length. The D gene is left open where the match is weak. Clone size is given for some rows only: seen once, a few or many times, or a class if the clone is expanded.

DNA: TGCGCCAGCAGCCCCCTAGCGGGAGTGGATTACAATGAGCAGTTCTTC; CDR3: CASSPLAGVDYNEQFF; size: .; D: TRBD2; J: TRBJ2-1; V: TRBV5-1; length: 16
DNA: TGTGCCAGTAGTGGCGTCCCCCAGGCCCAAGAGACCCAGTACTTC; CDR3: CASSGVPQAQETQYF; size: .; D: .; J: TRBJ2-5; V: TRBV19; length: 15
DNA: TGTGCCAGTAGTATCACAGGGGGCGGCCTAATCGCCTACAATGAGCAGTTCTTC; CDR3: CASSITGGGLIAYNEQFF; size: .; D: TRBD1; J: TRBJ2-1; V: TRBV19; length: 18
DNA: TGTGCCAGCAGATCGGACAGGGCCACCGGGGAGCTGTTTTTT; CDR3: CASRSDRATGELFF; size: .; D: TRBD1; J: TRBJ2-2; V: TRBV6-4; length: 14
DNA: TGTGCCAGCAGCTTGTCTACTTTCTTCAATGAGCAGTTCTTC; CDR3: CASSLSTFFNEQFF; size: .; D: .; J: TRBJ2-1; V: TRBV7-9; length: 14
DNA: TGTGCCTGGAGCTTTAAGGGGACACCCCCATACTTC; CDR3: CAWSFKGTPPYF; size: .; D: .; J: TRBJ2-7; V: TRBV30; length: 12
DNA: TGTGCCAGCAGACTCGCCGGGACAGGGTCCTACGAGCAGTACTTC; CDR3: CASRLAGTGSYEQYF; size: once; D: TRBD1; J: TRBJ2-7; V: TRBV6-6; length: 15
DNA: TGTGCCAGCAGGAAGAATAGGGACAGCTCCAGGAACACCATATATTTT; CDR3: CASRKNRDSSRNTIYF; size: .; D: TRBD1; J: TRBJ1-3; V: TRBV28; length: 16
DNA: TGTGCCACCAGTGAACACAGGTGGGTAAATTGGAATTCACCCCTCCACTTT; CDR3: CATSEHRWVNWNSPLHF; size: .; D: .; J: TRBJ1-6; V: TRBV24-1; length: 17
DNA: TGTGCTAGTGGTTTGGGACACGGGAACACCGGGGAGCTGTTTTTT; CDR3: CASGLGHGNTGELFF; size: medium-sized; D: .; J: TRBJ2-2; V: TRBV12-5; length: 15
DNA: TGTGCCAGCAGCCCGGGGGGATCGAGCTACGAGCAGTACTTC; CDR3: CASSPGGSSYEQYF; size: .; D: TRBD2; J: TRBJ2-7; V: TRBV9; length: 14
DNA: TGTGCCAGCAGTTTATCTGGGGCGCGTAGCAATCAGCCCCAGCATTTT; CDR3: CASSLSGARSNQPQHF; size: .; D: .; J: TRBJ1-5; V: TRBV28; length: 16
DNA: TGTGCCAGCAGGGACAGGGTGCACTATGGCTACACCTTC; CDR3: CASRDRVHYGYTF; size: .; D: TRBD1; J: TRBJ1-2; V: TRBV2; length: 13
DNA: TGTGCCAGCAGTCCCCAGGACAGGGGGCCCGGAAAACTGTTTTTT; CDR3: CASSPQDRGPGKLFF; size: .; D: TRBD1; J: TRBJ1-4; V: TRBV28; length: 15
DNA: TGTGCCAGCAGCTTCCGGGACTACTATGATGAGCAGTTCTTC; CDR3: CASSFRDYYDEQFF; size: .; D: TRBD2; J: TRBJ2-1; V: TRBV11-2; length: 14
DNA: TGTGCCAGCAGTTTGGAGGGTCTGAGCAATCAGCCCCAGCATTTT; CDR3: CASSLEGLSNQPQHF; size: .; D: .; J: TRBJ1-5; V: TRBV28; length: 15
DNA: TGTGCCAGCCAGGACAGCTATGGCTACACCTTC; CDR3: CASQDSYGYTF; size: .; D: .; J: TRBJ1-2; V: TRBV18; length: 11